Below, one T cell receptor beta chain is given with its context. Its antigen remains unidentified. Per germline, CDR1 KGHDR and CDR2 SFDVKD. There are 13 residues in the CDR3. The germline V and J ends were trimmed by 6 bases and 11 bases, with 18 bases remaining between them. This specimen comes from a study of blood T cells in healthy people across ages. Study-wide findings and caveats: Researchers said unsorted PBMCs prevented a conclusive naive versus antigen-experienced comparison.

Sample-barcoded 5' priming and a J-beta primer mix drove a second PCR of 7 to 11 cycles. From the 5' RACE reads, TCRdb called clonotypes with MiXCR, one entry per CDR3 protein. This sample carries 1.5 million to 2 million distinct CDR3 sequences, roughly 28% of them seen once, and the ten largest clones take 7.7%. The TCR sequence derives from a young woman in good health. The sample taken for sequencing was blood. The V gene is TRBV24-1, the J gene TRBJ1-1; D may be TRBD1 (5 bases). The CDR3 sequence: CATSRQSWDGAFF. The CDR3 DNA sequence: TGTGCCACCAGTCGACAGTCTTGGGATGGCGCTTTCTTT.